This TCR beta chain was sequenced during a study of blood T cell repertoires in COVID-19. Study-level information: Samples representing acute and convalescent COVID-19 were sourced from the United States, Italy and Spain. The cDNA or gDNA used as material had been derived from T cells, B-cell-depleted T cells, or PBMCs.

Per germline, CDR1 SGHRS and CDR2 YFSETQ. Trimming took 3 bases from V and 7 from J, leaving 10 bases between them. CDR3 length: 12 residues. Seattle patient enrollment occurred during active infection, with longitudinal follow-up thereafter. Per the authors' pipeline: It was from reference gene primer amplification that nucleated cell counts were estimated. Profiled with immunoSEQ multiplex PCR; TCRdb holds only in-frame clones, not every one. For V, J and clone size, that table is used; D and trimming come from the DNA. The table records 400,000 to 450,000 clones, approximately 89% of them present only once.

The TCR originated in a middle-aged woman with COVID-19, enrolled during active disease. Sequences were obtained from peripheral blood. This rearrangement joins TRBV5-1 to TRBJ1-1; no clear D gene. CDR3 in amino acids: CASSSLGDEAFF. CDR3 DNA: TGCGCCAGCAGCTCGTTGGGAGATGAAGCTTTCTTT.